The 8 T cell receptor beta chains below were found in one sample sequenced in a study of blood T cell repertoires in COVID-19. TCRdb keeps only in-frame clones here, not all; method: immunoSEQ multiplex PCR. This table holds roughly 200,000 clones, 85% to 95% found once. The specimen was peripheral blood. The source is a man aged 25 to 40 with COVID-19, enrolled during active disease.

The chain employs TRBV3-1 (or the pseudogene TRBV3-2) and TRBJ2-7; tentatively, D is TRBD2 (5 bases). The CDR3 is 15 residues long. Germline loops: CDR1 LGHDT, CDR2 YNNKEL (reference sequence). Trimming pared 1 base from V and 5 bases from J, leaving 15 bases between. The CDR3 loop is CASSQGKAFGDEQYF. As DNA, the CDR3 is TGTGCCAGCAGCCAAGGAAAAGCCTTCGGGGACGAGCAGTACTTC.

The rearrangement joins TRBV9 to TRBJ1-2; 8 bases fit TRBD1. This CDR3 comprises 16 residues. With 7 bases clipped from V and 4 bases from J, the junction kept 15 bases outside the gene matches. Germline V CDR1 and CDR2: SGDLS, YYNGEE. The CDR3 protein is CASVKLGTGPLYGYTF. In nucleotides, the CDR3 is TGTGCCAGCGTTAAATTGGGGACAGGCCCACTCTATGGCTACACCTTC.

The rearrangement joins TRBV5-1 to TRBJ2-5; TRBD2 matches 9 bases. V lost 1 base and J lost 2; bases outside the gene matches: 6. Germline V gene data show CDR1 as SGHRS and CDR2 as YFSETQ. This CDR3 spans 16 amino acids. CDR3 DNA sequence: TGCGCCAGCAGCTTGAGGGCTAGCGGGGCACAAGAGACCCAGTACTTC. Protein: CASSLRASGAQETQYF.

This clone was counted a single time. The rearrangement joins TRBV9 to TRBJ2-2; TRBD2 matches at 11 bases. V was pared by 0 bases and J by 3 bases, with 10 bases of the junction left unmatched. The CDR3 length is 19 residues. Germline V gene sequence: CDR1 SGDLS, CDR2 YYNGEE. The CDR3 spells CASSVVGLAARRDTGELFF. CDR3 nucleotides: TGTGCCAGCAGCGTAGTGGGACTAGCGGCCCGGCGGGACACCGGGGAGCTGTTTTTT.

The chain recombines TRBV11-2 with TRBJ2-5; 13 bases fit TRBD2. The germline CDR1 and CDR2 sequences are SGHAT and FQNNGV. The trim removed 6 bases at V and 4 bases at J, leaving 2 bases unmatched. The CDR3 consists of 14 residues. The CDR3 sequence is CASSWTSGGETQYF. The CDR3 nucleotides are TGTGCCAGCAGTTGGACTAGCGGGGGAGAGACCCAGTACTTC.

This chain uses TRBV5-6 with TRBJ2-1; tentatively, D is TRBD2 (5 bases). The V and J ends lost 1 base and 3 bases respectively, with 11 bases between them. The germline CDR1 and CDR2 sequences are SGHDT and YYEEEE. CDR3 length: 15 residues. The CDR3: CASSLFQRSYNEQFF. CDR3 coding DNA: TGTGCCAGCAGCTTGTTCCAGCGGAGCTACAATGAGCAGTTCTTC.

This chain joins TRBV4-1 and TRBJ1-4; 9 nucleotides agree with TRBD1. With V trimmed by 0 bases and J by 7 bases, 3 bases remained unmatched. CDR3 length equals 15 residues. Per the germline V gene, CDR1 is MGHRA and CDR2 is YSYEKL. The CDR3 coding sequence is TGCGCCAGCAGCCAAGAAAACAGGGGGCTTGAAAAACTGTTTTTT. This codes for CASSQENRGLEKLFF.

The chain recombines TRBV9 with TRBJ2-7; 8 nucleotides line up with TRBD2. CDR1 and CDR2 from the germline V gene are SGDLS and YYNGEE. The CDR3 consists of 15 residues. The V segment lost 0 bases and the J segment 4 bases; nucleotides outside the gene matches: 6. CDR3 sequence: CASSVEPGGQYEQYF. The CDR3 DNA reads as TGTGCCAGCAGCGTAGAGCCGGGGGGGCAGTACGAGCAGTACTTC.